This T cell receptor beta chain came from a study of T-cell memory formation after mild COVID-19 listed by TCRdb under 2021. Notes on the research overall: TCR sequence clusters from the two donors were largely donor specific. T-cell clones expanding and contracting after mild COVID-19 in two donors were tracked by longitudinal TCRalpha and TCRbeta repertoire sequencing. The cohort comprised two young, previously healthy adult volunteers, one female and one male.

PBMCs were isolated by Ficoll-Paque density gradient centrifugation. Broad study findings and their caveats: Some responding clones were found in pre-infection memory, which suggests that pre-existing cross-reactive memory T cells took part in the SARS-CoV-2 response. Whether the second-wave clones peaking on day 37 were SARS-CoV-2 specific was not confirmed. The study covered only a couple of mild cases, and larger cohorts including severe cases with pre-infection samples were considered necessary. Balanced CD4/CD8 phenotypes were observed for clones contracting from day 15 to 85, whereas a bias towards CD4+ was observed for a second wave of clones expanding from day 15 to 37. Contracting CD4+ clones were located mainly in the CM and EM memory subsets, whereas CD8+ clones were found to be enriched in EMRA.

For this clonotype: Its specific antigen is unknown. Per-nucleotide qualities are absent, and no much larger clonotype sits a single base away.

The listed sequencing device is Illumina NovaSeq 6000. cDNA libraries for TCRalpha and TCRbeta were prepared by 5'RACE using constant-segment primers, with sample barcodes and unique molecular identifiers added. RNA was extracted from every sample with Trizol reagent. Libraries were amplified in two PCR steps, with a second sample barcode and Illumina TruSeq adapters added in the second step. Libraries were sequenced on an Illumina NovaSeq with 2 x 150 bp paired-end reads. The paper's processing steps were these. The reads were demultiplexed and collapsed into UMI-guided consensus sequences using migec v1.2.7. Using mixcr v2.1.11, UMI consensuses were aligned to TRA and TRB V and J templates and then assembled into clonotypes. Clonotypes were classified as expanded or contracted when called significant by both edgeR and NoisET, with noise models trained on biological replicates. For edgeR calls, a false discovery rate-adjusted p below 0.01 and a log2 fold-change threshold of 1 were applied. As an exploratory analysis of dynamics, max-normalized trajectories of the 1000 most abundant clonotypes were examined with PCA combined with hierarchical clustering. Separately sequenced CD4+ and CD8+ repertoires were used to assign a CD4 or CD8 phenotype to each responding clone. The public reads were reprocessed in TCRdb via fastp at Q25 and MiXCR, keeping in-frame beta chains. Identical CDR3 protein sequences are pooled into one entry, listed with their most common genes and DNA. The authors' filters were not applied to this entry. The sample profile shows 550,000 to 650,000 distinct CDR3 sequences; roughly a sixth of them were found once. Clones ranked in the top ten supply about 8.6% of the sample.

Taken from cysteine to phenylalanine, the CDR3 has 14 residues. Only CDR3 DNA remains: 42 bases, in frame from the first base. The germline V gene (reference sequence) yields MNHEY for CDR1 and SMNVEV for CDR2. The trim is 6 bases for V and 2 bases for J, with a gap of 14 bases between the germline ends. The TCR comes from an adult woman who had mild COVID-19 (a few samples of this study predate the infection). The sample titles of this study are shuffled in the database, so cell type and time point are left out; the donor was told from shared clones. The sequenced sample was PBMCs or a T cell subset sorted from them (not recorded which). The sequence joins TRBV27 to TRBJ2-7; TRBD2 is a weak D gene call, 6 bases matching. The DNA reads TGTGCCAGCAGCCAGACTAGGCGGCCCTACGAGCAGTACTTC. Translated, this gives CASSQTRRPYEQYF.